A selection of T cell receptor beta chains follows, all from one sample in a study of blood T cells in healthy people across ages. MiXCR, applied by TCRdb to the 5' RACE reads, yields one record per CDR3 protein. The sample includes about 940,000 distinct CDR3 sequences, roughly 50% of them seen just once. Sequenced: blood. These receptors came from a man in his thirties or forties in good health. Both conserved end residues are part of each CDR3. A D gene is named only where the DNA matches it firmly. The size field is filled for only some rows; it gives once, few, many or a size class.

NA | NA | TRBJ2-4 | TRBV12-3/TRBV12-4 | CASSSRGTQNIQYF | TGTGCCAGCAGTTCCAGGGGCACTCAAAACATTCAGTACTTC
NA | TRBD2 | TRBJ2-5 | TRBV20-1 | CSAVGGDYYEQSF | TGCAGTGCTGTCGGGGGGGATTATTACGAGCAGTCCTTC
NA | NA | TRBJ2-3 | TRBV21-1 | CASSKGGGQGTDTQYF | TGTGCCAGCAGCAAAGGAGGAGGGCAAGGCACAGATACGCAGTATTTT
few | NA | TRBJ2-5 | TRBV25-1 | CASKDRETQYF | TGTGCCAGCAAGGATCGCGAGACCCAGTACTTC
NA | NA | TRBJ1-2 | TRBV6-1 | CASSESIGQHYGYTF | TGTGCCAGCAGTGAATCAATAGGACAGCACTATGGCTACACCTTC
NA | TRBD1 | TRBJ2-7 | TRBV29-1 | CSALTGDFSYEQYF | TGCAGCGCCCTGACAGGGGACTTCTCCTACGAGCAGTACTTC
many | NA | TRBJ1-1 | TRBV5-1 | CASSLGRTEAFF | TGTGCCAGCAGCCTCGGACGCACTGAAGCTTTCTTT
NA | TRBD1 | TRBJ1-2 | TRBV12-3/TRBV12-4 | CASSRGTAYGYTF | TGTGCCAGCAGTCGCGGGACAGCCTATGGCTACACCTTC
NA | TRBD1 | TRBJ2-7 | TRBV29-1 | CSVNGQGVYEQYF | TGCAGCGTTAACGGACAGGGAGTCTACGAGCAGTACTTC
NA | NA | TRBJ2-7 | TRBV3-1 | CASSQDGSSGEQYF | TGTGCCAGCAGCCAAGATGGTAGCTCGGGTGAGCAGTACTTC
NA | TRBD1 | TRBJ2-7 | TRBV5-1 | CASSPGTGAEEQYF | TGCGCCAGCAGCCCCGGGACAGGGGCGGAAGAGCAGTACTTC
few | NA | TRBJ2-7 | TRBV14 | CASSQDRQPNEQYF | TGTGCCAGCAGCCAAGACCGACAGCCCAACGAGCAGTACTTC
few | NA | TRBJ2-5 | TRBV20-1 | CSTIPGGHQETQYF | TGCAGTACCATACCGGGGGGCCACCAAGAGACCCAGTACTTC
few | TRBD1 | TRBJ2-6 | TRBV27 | CASSDRGGSGANVLTF | TGTGCCAGCTCGGACAGGGGAGGATCTGGGGCCAACGTCCTGACTTTC
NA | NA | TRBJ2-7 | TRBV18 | CASSGRGGDEQYF | TGTGCCAGCTCGGGCAGGGGAGGCGACGAGCAGTACTTC
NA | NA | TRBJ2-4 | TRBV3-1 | CASSPRHLVAKNIQYF | TGTGCCAGCAGCCCCAGGCACTTAGTAGCCAAAAACATTCAGTACTTC
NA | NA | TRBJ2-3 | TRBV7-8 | CASSPLTGTTDTDTQYF | TGTGCCAGCAGCCCACTAACCGGGACAACCGACACAGATACGCAGTATTTT
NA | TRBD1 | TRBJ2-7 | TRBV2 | CASSDRGLPYEQYF | TGTGCCAGCAGTGACAGGGGGCTTCCCTACGAGCAGTACTTC
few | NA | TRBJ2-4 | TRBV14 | CASSRGAGSVKNIQYF | TGTGCCAGCAGCCGAGGGGCGGGGTCGGTGAAAAACATTCAGTACTTC
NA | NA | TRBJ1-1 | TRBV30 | CAWSLQGNTEAFF | TGTGCCTGGAGCCTACAGGGGAACACTGAAGCTTTCTTT
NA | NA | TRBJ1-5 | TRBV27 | CASSPSLGRENQPQHF | TGTGCCAGCAGTCCCTCCTTGGGAAGAGAGAATCAGCCCCAGCATTTT
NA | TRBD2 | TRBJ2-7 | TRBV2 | CASSSRTSGAGPTYEQYF | TGTGCCAGCAGTTCGCGGACTAGCGGGGCCGGACCAACCTACGAGCAGTACTTC
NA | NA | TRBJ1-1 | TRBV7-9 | CASSLGPEMNTEAFF | TGTGCCAGCAGCTTAGGACCGGAGATGAACACTGAAGCTTTCTTT
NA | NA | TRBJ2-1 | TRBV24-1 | CATSDAQGRSYNEQFF | TGTGCCACCAGTGATGCCCAGGGTAGGTCCTACAATGAGCAGTTCTTC
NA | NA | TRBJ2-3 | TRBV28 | CANSPLGSDTDTQYF | TGTGCCAACAGTCCCCTAGGGAGCGACACAGATACGCAGTATTTT
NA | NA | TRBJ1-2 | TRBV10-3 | CAISDRSANYGYTF | TGTGCCATCAGTGACAGGTCCGCTAACTATGGCTACACCTTC
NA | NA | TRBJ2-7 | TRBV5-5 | CASSYYGGGLSSYEQYF | TGTGCCAGCAGCTATTATGGTGGGGGCCTTAGCTCCTACGAGCAGTACTTC
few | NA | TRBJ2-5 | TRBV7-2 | CASSLGSAGKETQYF | TGTGCCAGCAGCTTAGGTTCGGCTGGGAAAGAGACCCAGTACTTC
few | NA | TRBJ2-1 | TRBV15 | CATSREGGEQFF | TGTGCCACCAGCAGAGAAGGAGGTGAGCAGTTCTTC
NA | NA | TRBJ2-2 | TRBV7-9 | CASSREVGVSGELFF | TGTGCCAGCAGTCGCGAAGTGGGGGTTTCCGGGGAGCTGTTTTTT
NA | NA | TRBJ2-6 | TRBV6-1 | CASSEFVISGANVPTF | TGTGCCAGCAGTGAATTCGTAATCTCTGGGGCCAACGTCCCGACTTTC
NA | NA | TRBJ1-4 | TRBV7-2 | CASSLAPPSQGRGEKLFF | TGTGCCAGCAGCTTAGCCCCCCCTTCACAGGGCCGGGGGGAAAAACTGTTTTTT
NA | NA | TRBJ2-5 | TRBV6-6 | CATMEGGKNEQYF | TGTGCCACCATGGAGGGCGGTAAGAATGAGCAGTACTTC
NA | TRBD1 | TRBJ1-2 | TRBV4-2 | CASSQAPGTGINYGYTF | TGTGCCAGCAGCCAAGCCCCCGGGACAGGGATCAACTATGGCTACACCTTC
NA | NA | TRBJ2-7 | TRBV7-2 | CASTLRSPIQSSSYEQYF | TGTGCCAGCACCCTCAGAAGTCCCATACAATCGAGCTCCTACGAGCAGTACTTC
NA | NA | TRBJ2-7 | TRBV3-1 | CASSPGPRLEQYF | TGTGCCAGCAGCCCTGGACCGCGTCTGGAGCAGTACTTC
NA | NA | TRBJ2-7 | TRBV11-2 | CASSSPLRAYEQYF | TGTGCCAGCAGCTCACCCCTGAGAGCCTACGAGCAGTACTTC
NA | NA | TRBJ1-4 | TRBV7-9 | CASSLVRDTDLKLFF | TGTGCCAGCAGCTTAGTCAGGGACACGGACCTTAAACTGTTTTTT
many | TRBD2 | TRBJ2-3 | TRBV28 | CASREGRDYTDTQYF | TGTGCCAGCAGGGAGGGCCGGGACTACACAGATACGCAGTATTTT
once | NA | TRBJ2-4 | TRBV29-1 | CSVSYRADAQYF | TGCAGCGTTTCGTACAGGGCAGATGCGCAGTACTTC
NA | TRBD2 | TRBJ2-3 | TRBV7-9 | CASRSGTSGGASHTQYF | TGTGCCAGCAGGTCCGGGACTAGCGGGGGCGCCTCCCATACGCAGTATTTT
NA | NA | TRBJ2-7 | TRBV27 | CASSLSAGPAYEQYF | TGTGCCAGCAGTTTATCCGCGGGGCCTGCCTACGAGCAGTACTTC
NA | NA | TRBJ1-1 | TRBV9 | CASSVEGPNTEAFF | TGTGCCAGCAGCGTAGAGGGGCCCAACACTGAAGCTTTCTTT
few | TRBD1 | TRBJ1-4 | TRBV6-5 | CASGPQGVDEKLFF | TGTGCCAGCGGGCCCCAGGGGGTAGACGAAAAACTGTTTTTT
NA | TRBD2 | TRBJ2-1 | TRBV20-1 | CSATGLAGGPSSYNEQFF | TGCAGTGCTACGGGACTAGCGGGGGGCCCAAGCTCCTACAATGAGCAGTTCTTC
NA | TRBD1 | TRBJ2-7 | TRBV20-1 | CSASDRDYPYEQYF | TGCAGTGCTTCAGACAGGGATTACCCCTACGAGCAGTACTTC
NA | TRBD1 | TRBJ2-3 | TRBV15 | CATSRGQGIPDTQYF | TGTGCCACCAGCAGAGGACAGGGGATCCCAGATACGCAGTATTTT
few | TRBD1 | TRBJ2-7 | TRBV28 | CASSPRTGRIYEQYF | TGTGCCAGCAGTCCTAGGACAGGGCGGATCTACGAGCAGTACTTC
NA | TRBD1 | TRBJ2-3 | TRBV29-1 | CSVYKGASTDTQYF | TGCAGCGTTTACAAGGGGGCGAGTACAGATACGCAGTATTTT
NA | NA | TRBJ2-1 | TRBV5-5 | CASSLTAVYNEQFF | TGTGCCAGCAGCTTGACGGCAGTTTACAATGAGCAGTTCTTC
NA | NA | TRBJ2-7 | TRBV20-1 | CSALPPTTNSYEQYF | TGCAGTGCCCTCCCCCCGACAACCAACTCCTACGAGCAGTACTTC
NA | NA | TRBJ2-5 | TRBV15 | CATSRDFGETQYF | TGTGCCACCAGCAGAGATTTTGGAGAGACCCAGTACTTC
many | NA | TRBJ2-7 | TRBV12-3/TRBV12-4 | CASSGSSYEQYF | TGTGCCAGCAGTGGTAGCTCCTACGAGCAGTACTTC